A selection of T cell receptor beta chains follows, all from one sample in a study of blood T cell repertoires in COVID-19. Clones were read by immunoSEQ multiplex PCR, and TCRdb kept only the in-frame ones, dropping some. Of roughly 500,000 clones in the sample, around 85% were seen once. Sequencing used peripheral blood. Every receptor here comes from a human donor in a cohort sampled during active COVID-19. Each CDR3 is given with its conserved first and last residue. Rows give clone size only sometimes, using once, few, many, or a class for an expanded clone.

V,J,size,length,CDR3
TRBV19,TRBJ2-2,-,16,CASTGGRDRNTGELFF
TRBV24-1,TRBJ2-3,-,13,CATSAPGKDTQYF
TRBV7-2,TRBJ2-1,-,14,CASSRSGRGDEQFF
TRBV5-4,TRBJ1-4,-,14,CASSYRDSGEKLFF
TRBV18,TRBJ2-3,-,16,CASSPQGPRGTDTQYF
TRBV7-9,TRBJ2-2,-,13,CASSSTVTGELFF
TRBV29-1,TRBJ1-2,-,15,CSVVIPGEANYGYTF
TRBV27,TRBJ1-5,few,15,CASSFSRDSNQPQHF
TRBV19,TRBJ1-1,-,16,CASSTQGALGNTEAFF
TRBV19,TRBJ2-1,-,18,CASSIGSRALRGYNEQFF
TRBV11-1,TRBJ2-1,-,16,CASSQKRTGLDNEQFF
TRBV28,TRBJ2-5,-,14,CASSPTGSKETQYF
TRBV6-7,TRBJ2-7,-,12,CASILADPVQYF
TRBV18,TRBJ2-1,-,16,CASSPSGGVTYNEQFF
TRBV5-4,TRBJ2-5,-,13,CASSVRGQETQYF
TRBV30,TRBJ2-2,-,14,CAWSLGQGAGELFF
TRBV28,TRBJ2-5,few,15,CASSLWGSPQETQYF
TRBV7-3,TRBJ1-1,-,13,CASSSQGSTEAFF
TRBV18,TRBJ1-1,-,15,CASSPRGGENTEAFF
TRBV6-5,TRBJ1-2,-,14,CASRAEQGNYGYTF
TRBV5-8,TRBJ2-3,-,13,CASSRMATDTQYF
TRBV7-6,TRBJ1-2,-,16,CASSLNARGDHYGYTF
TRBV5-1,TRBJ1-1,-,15,CASSPGGRGDTEAFF
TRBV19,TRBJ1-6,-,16,CASSQQTGAANSPLHF
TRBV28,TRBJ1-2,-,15,CASSWGVRTIYGYTF
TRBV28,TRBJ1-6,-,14,CASSPTGFNSPLHF
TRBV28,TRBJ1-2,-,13,CASSATGAYGYTF
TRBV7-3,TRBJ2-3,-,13,CASSGTFTDTQYF
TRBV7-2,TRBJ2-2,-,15,CASRTGTSGTGELFF
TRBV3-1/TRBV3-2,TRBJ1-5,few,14,CASSRDRVGQPQHF
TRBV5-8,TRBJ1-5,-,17,CASSFRIGTGVSQPQHF
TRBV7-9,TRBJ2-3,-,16,CASSLALAGVKDTQYF
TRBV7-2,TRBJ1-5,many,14,CASSLLGSNQPQHF
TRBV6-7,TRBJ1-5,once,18,CASSYSSSSDYSNQPQHF
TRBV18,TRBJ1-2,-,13,CASSPLTGNGYTF
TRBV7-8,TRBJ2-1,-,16,CASSSISGRMWNEQFF
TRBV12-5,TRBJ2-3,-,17,CASGLFLNRGSTDTQYF
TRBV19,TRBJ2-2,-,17,CASSPPPGGLATGELFF
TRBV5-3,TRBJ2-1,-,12,CARSLEDYEQFF
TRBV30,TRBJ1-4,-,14,CAWSSGQPNEKLFF
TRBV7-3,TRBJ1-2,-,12,CASQGDNYGYTF
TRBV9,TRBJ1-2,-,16,CASSVERELDNYGYTF